This T cell receptor (beta chain) was sequenced for a study of low-dose radiotherapy and immunotherapy resistance in tumors. TRAV and TRBV primers primed cDNA for both TCRalpha and TCRbeta. PCR amplification of the TCRs was performed with Phusion for 20 to 25 PCR cycles, and it relied on a constant-region primer together with a V-primer adapter. TCRdb independently ran MiXCR on the reads; one entry per CDR3 protein. The sample shows 57,000 or so distinct CDR3 sequences, approximately 25% of them seen only once. Stated time point: before trial treatment. In its sample, this clonotype was seen many times. Germline V lookup: CDR1 MGHRA, CDR2 YSYEKL. CDR3 size: 15 residues. The V segment lost 2 bases and the J segment 2 bases; nucleotides outside the gene matches: 6.

The receptor was isolated from a male donor with prostate cancer. J is TRBJ2-7 and V is TRBV4-1; 7 nucleotides align to TRBD2. The source was PBMCs, collected before treatment. CDR3 protein: CASSQRSGPTYEQYF. The DNA for the CDR3 is TGCGCCAGCAGCCAACGTAGCGGGCCGACCTACGAGCAGTACTTC.